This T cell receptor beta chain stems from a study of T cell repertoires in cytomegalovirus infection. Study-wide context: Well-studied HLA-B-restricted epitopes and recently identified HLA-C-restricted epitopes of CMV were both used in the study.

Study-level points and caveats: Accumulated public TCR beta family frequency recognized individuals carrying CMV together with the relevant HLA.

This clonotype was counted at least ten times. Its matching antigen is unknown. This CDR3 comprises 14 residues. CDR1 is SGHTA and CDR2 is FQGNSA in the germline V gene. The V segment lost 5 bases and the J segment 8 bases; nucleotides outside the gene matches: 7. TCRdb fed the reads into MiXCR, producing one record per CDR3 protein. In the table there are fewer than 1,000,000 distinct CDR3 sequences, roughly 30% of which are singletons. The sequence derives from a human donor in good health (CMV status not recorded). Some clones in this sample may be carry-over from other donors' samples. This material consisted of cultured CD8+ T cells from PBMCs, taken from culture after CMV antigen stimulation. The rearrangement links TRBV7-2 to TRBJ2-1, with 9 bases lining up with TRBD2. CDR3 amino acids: CASSPLRGGDEQFF. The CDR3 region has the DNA TGTGCCAGCAGCCCCCTGCGGGGGGGCGATGAGCAGTTCTTC.